The 30 T cell receptor beta chains given below trace back to one sample, sequenced in a study of blood T cell repertoires in COVID-19. Libraries were prepared by immunoSEQ multiplex PCR; TCRdb keeps only in-frame clonotypes and omits some of them. The sample lists 50,000 to 70,000 clones; over 70% were seen once. The sample comprised peripheral blood. The receptors stem from a human donor in a cohort sampled during active COVID-19.

In its sample, this clone was seen once. Distinct nucleotide sequences in the sample also encode this CDR3. The V gene is TRBV3-1 (or the pseudogene TRBV3-2), the J gene TRBJ1-2; TRBD1 agrees at 7 bases. This CDR3 has 14 amino acids. Trimming took 6 bases from V and 4 from J; bases not matched to a gene: 8. Germline V gene sequence: CDR1 LGHDT, CDR2 YNNKEL (reference sequence). CDR3 coding DNA: TGTGCCAGCAGTCGGGACAGCGCCCGCTATGGCTACACCTTC. Its protein product is CASSRDSARYGYTF.

CDR3 in DNA: TGTGCCAGCAGCTTGTTCCGGGACATCACATGGGACTACGAGCAGTACTTC. Translating it yields CASSLFRDITWDYEQYF. The V and J genes are TRBV5-6 and TRBJ2-7, with D possibly TRBD1 on 6 matching bases. This CDR3 spans 17 amino acids. The V and J ends lost 1 base and 3 bases respectively, with 20 bases between them. CDR1 SGHDT and CDR2 YYEEEE come from the germline V gene.

The chain couples TRBV19 to TRBJ1-1; 7 positions agree with TRBD1. Trimming cost V 3 bases and J 7 bases; bases outside gene matches: 14. Germline-derived CDR1 and CDR2 are LNHDA and SQIVND (reference sequence). The CDR3 runs 16 residues. For the CDR3, the DNA is TGTGCCAGTAGTATCACCGGGACAGCCCTGGGCGATGAAGCTTTCTTT. Translation: CASSITGTALGDEAFF.

This chain connects TRBV6-5 to TRBJ1-2; perhaps TRBD1 as D (6 bases). This CDR3 comprises 14 residues. V was clipped by 0 bases and J by 3 bases, with 8 bases between them. Germline V gene data show CDR1 as MNHEY and CDR2 as SVGAGI. The chain's CDR3 is CASSYSQGYYGYTF. The CDR3 region has the DNA TGTGCCAGCAGTTACTCACAGGGATACTATGGCTACACCTTC.

This sequence joins TRBV27 and TRBJ1-4; 10 bases agree with TRBD1. Per the germline V gene, CDR1 is MNHEY and CDR2 is SMNVEV (reference sequence). Unmatched junction bases numbered 4, after V lost 0 bases and J lost 0 bases. The length of the CDR3 is 18 residues. DNA for the CDR3: TGTGCCAGCAGTTTATCGGGACAGGGGATTTCAACTAATGAAAAACTGTTTTTT. It encodes CASSLSGQGISTNEKLFF.

The rearrangement links TRBV14 to TRBJ1-1; no clear D. The CDR3 length is 13 residues. The V and J ends lost 7 bases and 0 bases respectively, with 9 bases between them. CDR1 and CDR2 from the germline V gene are SGHDN and FVKESK. The DNA of the CDR3 is TGTGCCAGCAAAGGAGGGCTGAACACTGAAGCTTTCTTT. Its protein is CASKGGLNTEAFF.

The V call is TRBV27, the J call TRBJ1-1; a possible D gene is TRBD1 (6 bases). Trimming pared 1 base from V and 2 bases from J, leaving 8 bases between. Germline V CDR1 and CDR2: MNHEY, SMNVEV (reference sequence). The CDR3 runs 14 residues. CDR3 nucleotides: TGTGCCAGCAGTTTATACAGGGTAAACACTGAAGCTTTCTTT. Translated: CASSLYRVNTEAFF.

The sample holds a few counts of this clone. This sequence joins TRBV7-9 and TRBJ1-2; the match to TRBD1 covers 7 bases. The CDR3 has 14 amino acids. CDR1 is SEHNR and CDR2 is FQNEAQ in the germline V gene (reference sequence). Losses at the gene ends were 2 bases for V and 6 bases for J; bases not matched to a gene: 6. CDR3 sequence (DNA): TGTGCCAGCAGCTTAAGTGGGACAGCGGATGGCTACACCTTC. This encodes CASSLSGTADGYTF.

The chain recombines TRBV19 with TRBJ1-5; 12 positions agree with TRBD1. CDR3 length: 20 residues. In germline, CDR1 is LNHDA, CDR2 SQIVND (reference sequence). The V segment lost 3 bases and the J segment 11 bases; nucleotides outside the gene matches: 23. CDR3 in amino acids: CASSMETGTGGAGAFLSQHF. The CDR3 region has the DNA TGTGCCAGTAGTATGGAGACCGGGACAGGGGGCGCAGGTGCGTTTCTGTCCCAGCATTTT.

Written as DNA, the CDR3 is TGTGCCAGCAGTTACAGGGGTCTTTCCTCCTACGAGCAGTACTTC. It codes for CASSYRGLSSYEQYF. The rearrangement joins TRBV6-5 to TRBJ2-7; perhaps TRBD1 as D (5 bases). This CDR3 has 15 amino acids. V lost 2 bases and J lost 0, with 11 bases in between. Germline V gene data show CDR1 as MNHEY and CDR2 as SVGAGI.

This clone was found once. V usage is TRBV5-4 and J usage is TRBJ2-7; 9 bases match TRBD2. The germline gives CDR1 SGHNT, CDR2 YYREEE (reference sequence). J was trimmed by 2 bases and V by 4 bases; bases with no gene match: 7. This CDR3 has 15 residues. CDR3 in amino acids: CASSTKTSGPYEQYF. CDR3 nucleotides: TGTGCCAGCAGCACAAAGACTAGCGGTCCCTACGAGCAGTACTTC.

The chain couples TRBV7-8 to TRBJ1-1, with 11 bases matching TRBD1. The CDR3 totals 17 residues. V lost 0 bases and J lost 5; bases outside the gene matches: 8. Per germline, CDR1 SGHVS and CDR2 FQNEAQ. CDR3 DNA sequence: TGTGCCAGCAGCTTAGCGTTTGGGGGGGACAGGGGGACTGAAGCTTTCTTT. Protein: CASSLAFGGDRGTEAFF.

This clone was seen only once. The V gene is TRBV29-1, the J gene TRBJ2-7; D might be TRBD2 (6 bases). This CDR3 is built from 14 residues. Between the trimmed V and J ends, which lost 0 bases and 2 bases, there was a span of 11 bases. Germline V gene sequence: CDR1 SQVTM, CDR2 ANQGSEA. The CDR3 loop is CSVEEEGRPYEQYF. The CDR3 DNA reads as TGCAGCGTTGAAGAGGAGGGCAGACCCTACGAGCAGTACTTC.

The chain uses TRBV24-1 and TRBJ2-3; D is possibly TRBD1 (5 bases). CDR3 length: 15 amino acids. Trimming removed 3 bases from V and 1 base from J, with 10 bases in between. Germline V lookup: CDR1 KGHDR, CDR2 SFDVKD. CDR3 in DNA: TGTGCCACCAGTGATCCCGACAGCCGCACAGATACGCAGTATTTT. Encoded protein: CATSDPDSRTDTQYF.

V usage is TRBV5-1 and J usage is TRBJ2-5, with 7 bases identical to TRBD2. The CDR3 sequence is 14 residues long. Trimming took 2 bases from V and 2 from J; bases not matched to a gene: 3. The germline gives CDR1 SGHRS, CDR2 YFSETQ. The CDR3 is CASSFSGQQETQYF. CDR3 DNA sequence: TGCGCCAGCAGCTTTAGCGGGCAGCAAGAGACCCAGTACTTC.

In this sample, this clone turned up a few times. The chain has TRBV5-4 and TRBJ1-5; D might be TRBD1 (5 bases). The CDR3 is 14 amino acids. CDR1 SGHNT and CDR2 YYREEE come from the germline V gene (reference sequence). V shed 3 bases and J shed 8 bases, with 15 bases lying between them. In nucleotides, the CDR3 is TGTGCCAGCAGCTGGGGGGGAAGGGTCGAGCCCCAGCATTTT. Translation: CASSWGGRVEPQHF.

V is TRBV6-6 and J is TRBJ1-2, with D uncertain. Trimming cost V 6 bases and J 3 bases, with 8 bases left between them. The germline V gene encodes CDR1 MNHNY and CDR2 SVGAGI (reference sequence). CDR3 length: 12 amino acids. CDR3 sequence: CASSQDYYGYTF. CDR3 sequence (DNA): TGTGCCAGCAGCCAGGACTACTATGGCTACACCTTC.

This clone was detected many times. The CDR3 nucleotides read TGCGCCAGCAGCTTCCGACAGGCCGGGGCCAACGTCCTGACTTTC. This encodes CASSFRQAGANVLTF. The chain carries TRBV5-1 and TRBJ2-6; tentative D call: TRBD1 (6 bases). CDR1 is SGHRS, CDR2 YFSETQ, per germline. The CDR3 consists of 15 residues. V was shortened by 2 bases and J by 4 bases, with 10 bases between the two germline ends. The full variable domain, with the rest looked up from reference TRBV5-1 and TRBJ2-6, is KAGVTQTPRYLIKTRGQQVTLSCSPISGHRSVSWYQQTPGQGLQFLFEYFSETQRNKGNFPGRFSGRQFSNSRSEMNVSTLELGDSALYLCASSFRQAGANVLTFGAGSRLTVL.

Only a few counts were recorded for this clone. The chain has TRBV27 and TRBJ2-3, with TRBD1 as a possible D gene (6 bases). CDR1 is MNHEY, CDR2 SMNVEV, per germline (reference sequence). The CDR3 covers 16 residues. The ends were cut back, 3 bases at V and 4 bases at J, with 17 bases in the middle. CDR3 nucleotides: TGTGCCAGCAGTTTCAGGGGCCCCAGTCAGGCAGATACGCAGTATTTT. Translation gives CASSFRGPSQADTQYF.

This rearrangement joins TRBV9 to TRBJ1-3; no clear D gene. The CDR3 runs to 15 residues. V lost 0 bases and J lost 3, with 10 bases in between. CDR1 is SGDLS and CDR2 is YYNGEE in the germline V gene. Written as DNA, the CDR3 is TGTGCCAGCAGCGTAGAGCCGGGATATGGAAACACCATATATTTT. Its translation is CASSVEPGYGNTIYF. Drawing the rest from reference TRBV9 and TRBJ1-3, the complete variable domain is DSGVTQTPKHLITATGQRVTLRCSPRSGDLSVYWYQQSLDQGLQFLIQYYNGEERAKGNILERFSAQQFPDLHSELNLSSLELGDSALYFCASSVEPGYGNTIYFGEGSWLTVV.

This clone was observed once. The genes are TRBV18 and TRBJ1-4, with 9 bases identical to TRBD1. The ends lost 6 bases at V and 6 bases at J; junction bases unmatched: 5. The germline V gene has CDR1 KGHSH and CDR2 LQKENI. CDR3 length equals 14 residues. CDR3 bases: TGTGCCAGCTCGCCGGGACAGGGCTATGAAAAACTGTTTTTT. Translating gives CASSPGQGYEKLFF.

The chain links TRBV30 to TRBJ2-7; D is perhaps TRBD1 (5 bases). The V gene lost 2 bases and the J gene lost 5 bases, with 13 bases spanning the gap. The CDR3 consists of 13 residues. CDR1 is GTSNPN and CDR2 is SVGIG in the germline V gene (reference sequence). CDR3 in DNA: TGTGCCTGGAGTTGGGCCAGGGTCCACGAGCAGTACTTC. Translated, it gives CAWSWARVHEQYF. The full variable domain, completed using reference TRBV30 and TRBJ2-7, is SQTIHQWPATLVQPVGSPLSLECTVEGTSNPNLYWYRQAAGRGLQLLFYSVGIGQISSEVPQNLSASRPQDRQFILSSKKLLLSDSGFYLCAWSWARVHEQYFGPGTRLTVT.

This chain links TRBV28 with TRBJ2-7; D possibly corresponds to TRBD1 (5 bases). The CDR3 has 9 amino acids. CDR1 and CDR2 (germline): MDHEN, SYDVKM. V lost 11 bases and J lost 9, with 11 bases in between. CDR3 sequence (DNA): TGTGCCCGAAGGGGCCTGCAGTACTTC. It is translated as CARRGLQYF.

This CDR3 reads CASSLYRVNSGNTIYF. CDR3 bases: TGTGCCAGCAGCTTATATCGGGTAAACTCTGGAAACACCATATATTTT. The chain is built from TRBV7-9 and TRBJ1-3; D unclear. Trimming shortened V by 2 bases and J by 0 bases, and 11 bases separated the two germline ends. The CDR3 has 16 amino acids. From germline, CDR1 is SEHNR and CDR2 FQNEAQ (reference sequence).

The rearrangement uses TRBV2 and TRBJ1-2, with 7 bases lining up with TRBD1. Trimming cost V 6 bases and J 0 bases; bases outside gene matches: 4. The germline gives CDR1 SNHLY, CDR2 FYNNEI. The CDR3 consists of 14 residues. Here the CDR3 reads CASRRGTANYGYTF. The DNA for the CDR3 is TGTGCCAGCAGGCGCGGGACAGCTAACTATGGCTACACCTTC.

The rearrangement joins TRBV28 to TRBJ2-7; D not certain. Germline V gives CDR1 MDHEN, CDR2 SYDVKM. V gave up 5 bases and J gave up 0 bases, with 5 bases separating them. The CDR3 runs 12 residues. CDR3 amino acids: CASSEPSYEQYF. CDR3 sequence (DNA): TGTGCCAGCAGTGAGCCCTCCTACGAGCAGTACTTC.

The chain uses TRBV19 and TRBJ1-1; TRBD1 might be the D (5 bases). The CDR3 is made up of 13 amino acids. The germline CDR1 and CDR2 sequences are LNHDA and SQIVND (reference sequence). The V end lost 7 bases, the J end lost 1 base, and 10 bases lay between the germline ends. The CDR3 protein is CASTGRANTEAFF. In DNA, the CDR3 is TGTGCCAGTACCGGCAGGGCGAACACTGAAGCTTTCTTT.

The rearrangement joins TRBV7-9 to TRBJ1-5; D gene ambiguous. The germline CDR1 and CDR2 sequences are SEHNR and FQNEAQ (reference sequence). V dropped 5 bases and J dropped 7 bases, with 15 bases sitting between them. The CDR3 length is 14 residues. The CDR3: CASSMAGRGQPQHF. DNA of the CDR3: TGTGCCAGCAGCATGGCCGGACGAGGGCAGCCCCAGCATTTT.

V and J are TRBV11-2 and TRBJ2-7; TRBD1 matches 7 bases. CDR1 is SGHAT, CDR2 FQNNGV, per germline. The CDR3 runs to 15 residues. V trimming: 5 bases; J trimming: 0 bases; junction bases outside the gene matches: 7. This CDR3 reads CASSRDSPSSYEQYF. The CDR3 DNA follows: TGTGCCAGCAGCCGGGACAGCCCTAGCTCCTACGAGCAGTACTTC.

J is TRBJ1-2 and V is TRBV2; weak D call: TRBD1 (6 bases). The ends were cut back, 2 bases at V and 2 bases at J, with 12 bases in the middle. The CDR3 is made up of 15 amino acids. Germline V lookup: CDR1 SNHLY, CDR2 FYNNEI. In nucleotides, the CDR3 is TGTGCCAGCAGTGAAAGACAGGCTGGAAACTATGGCTACACCTTC. Encoded protein: CASSERQAGNYGYTF.